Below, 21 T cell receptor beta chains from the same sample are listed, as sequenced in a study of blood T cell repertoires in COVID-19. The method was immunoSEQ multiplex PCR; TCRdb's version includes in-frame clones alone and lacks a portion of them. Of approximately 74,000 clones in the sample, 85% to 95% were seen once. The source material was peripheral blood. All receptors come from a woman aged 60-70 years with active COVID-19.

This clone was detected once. The CDR3: CASPWGQGDHEQYF. In nucleotides, the CDR3 is TGCGCCAGCCCCTGGGGGCAGGGGGACCACGAGCAGTACTTC. The V gene is TRBV5-1, the J gene TRBJ2-7, with 7 bases fitting TRBD1. V lost 7 bases to trimming and J lost 5 bases; unmatched junction nucleotides: 12. Germline values: CDR1 SGHRS, CDR2 YFSETQ. CDR3 length: 14 amino acids.

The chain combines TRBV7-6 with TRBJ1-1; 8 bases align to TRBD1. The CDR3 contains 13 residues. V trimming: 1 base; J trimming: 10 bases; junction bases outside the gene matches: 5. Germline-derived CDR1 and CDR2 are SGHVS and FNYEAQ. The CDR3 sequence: CASSLGPGQGAFF. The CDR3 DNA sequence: TGTGCCAGCAGCTTAGGCCCCGGACAGGGAGCTTTCTTT.

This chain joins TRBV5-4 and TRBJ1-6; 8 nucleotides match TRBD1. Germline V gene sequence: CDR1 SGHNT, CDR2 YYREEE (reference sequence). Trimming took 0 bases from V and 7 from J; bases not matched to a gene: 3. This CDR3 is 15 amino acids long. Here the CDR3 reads CASSLVGQGNSPLHF. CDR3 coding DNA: TGTGCCAGCAGCTTGGTCGGACAGGGAAATTCACCCCTCCACTTT. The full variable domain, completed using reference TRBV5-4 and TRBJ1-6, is ETGVTQSPTHLIKTRGQQVTLRCSSQSGHNTVSWYQQALGQGPQFIFQYYREEENGRGNFPPRFSGLQFPNYSSELNVNALELDDSALYLCASSLVGQGNSPLHFGNGTRLTVT.

CDR3 in DNA: TGTGCCAGCAGCCAAAAATCCCGCCCCAGGGTCCGGTGTGGCTACACCTTC. Translated, it gives CASSQKSRPRVRCGYTF. This chain joins TRBV14 and TRBJ1-2; D might be TRBD1 (5 bases). Per the germline V gene, CDR1 is SGHDN and CDR2 is FVKESK. CDR3 length equals 17 residues. Trimming left V 2 bases short and J 7 bases short, with 23 bases between. Together with reference TRBV14 and TRBJ1-2, the CDR3 gives the full variable domain: EAGVTQFPSHSVIEKGQTVTLRCDPISGHDNLYWYRRVMGKEIKFLLHFVKESKQDESGMPNNRFLAERTGGTYSTLKVQPAELEDSGVYFCASSQKSRPRVRCGYTFGSGTRLTVV.

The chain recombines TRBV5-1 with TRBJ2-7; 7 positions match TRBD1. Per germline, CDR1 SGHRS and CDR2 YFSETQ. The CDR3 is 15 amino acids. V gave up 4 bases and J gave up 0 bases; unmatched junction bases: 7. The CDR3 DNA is TGCGCCAGCAGCCCGGACAGGTTTCCCTCCTACGAGCAGTACTTC. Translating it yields CASSPDRFPSYEQYF.

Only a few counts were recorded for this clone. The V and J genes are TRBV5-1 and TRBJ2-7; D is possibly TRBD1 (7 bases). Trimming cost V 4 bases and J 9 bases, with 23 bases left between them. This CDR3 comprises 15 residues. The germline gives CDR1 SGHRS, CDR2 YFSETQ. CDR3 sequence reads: CASSLTDRRDSPQYF. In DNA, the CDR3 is TGCGCCAGCAGCCTGACGGACAGGAGGGACTCTCCGCAGTACTTC.

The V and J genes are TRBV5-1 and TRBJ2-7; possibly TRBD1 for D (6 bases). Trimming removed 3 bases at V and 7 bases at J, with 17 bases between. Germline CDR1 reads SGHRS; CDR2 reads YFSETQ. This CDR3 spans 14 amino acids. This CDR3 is CASSSGYTRGEQYF. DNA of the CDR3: TGCGCCAGCAGCTCGGGATATACGAGGGGGGAGCAGTACTTC.

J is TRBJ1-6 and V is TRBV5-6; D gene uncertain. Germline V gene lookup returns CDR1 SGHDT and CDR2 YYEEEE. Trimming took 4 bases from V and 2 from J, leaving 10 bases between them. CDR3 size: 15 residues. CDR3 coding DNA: TGTGCCAGCAGCCGTCGACGGGCCTATAATTCACCCCTCCACTTT. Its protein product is CASSRRRAYNSPLHF.

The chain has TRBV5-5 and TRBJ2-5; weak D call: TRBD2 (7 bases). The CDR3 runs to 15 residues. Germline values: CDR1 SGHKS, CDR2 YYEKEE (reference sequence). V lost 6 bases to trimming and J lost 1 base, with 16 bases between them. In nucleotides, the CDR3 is TGTGCCAGCAACAACCTTGGGGGGGCCCAAGAGACCCAGTACTTC. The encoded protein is CASNNLGGAQETQYF.

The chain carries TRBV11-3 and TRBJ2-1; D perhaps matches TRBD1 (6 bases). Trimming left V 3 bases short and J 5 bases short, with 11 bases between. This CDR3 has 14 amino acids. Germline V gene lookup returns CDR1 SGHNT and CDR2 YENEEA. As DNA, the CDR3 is TGTGCCAGCAGCTTGGACAGTACCCACAATGAGCAGTTCTTC. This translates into CASSLDSTHNEQFF.

The CDR3 sequence is CASSQDEGVPGTDTQYF. As DNA, the CDR3 is TGCGCCAGCAGCCAAGATGAGGGAGTTCCGGGCACAGATACGCAGTATTTT. The chain employs TRBV4-1 and TRBJ2-3; D possibly corresponds to TRBD2 (5 bases). CDR3 size: 17 residues. The germline V gene encodes CDR1 MGHRA and CDR2 YSYEKL. With 0 bases removed from V and 1 base from J, the gap between germline ends came to 14 bases.

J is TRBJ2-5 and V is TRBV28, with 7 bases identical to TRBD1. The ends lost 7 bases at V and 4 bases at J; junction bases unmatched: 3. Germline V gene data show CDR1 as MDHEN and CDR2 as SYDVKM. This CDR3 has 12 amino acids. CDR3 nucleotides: TGTGCCAGCAACAGGGGTTTAGAGACCCAGTACTTC. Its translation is CASNRGLETQYF.

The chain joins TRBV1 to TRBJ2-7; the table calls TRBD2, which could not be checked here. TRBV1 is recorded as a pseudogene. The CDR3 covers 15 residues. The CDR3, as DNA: TGCACCAGCAGCCAACAGGGCAGCGGGTTTTACGAGCAGTACTTC. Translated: CTSSQQGSGFYEQYF.

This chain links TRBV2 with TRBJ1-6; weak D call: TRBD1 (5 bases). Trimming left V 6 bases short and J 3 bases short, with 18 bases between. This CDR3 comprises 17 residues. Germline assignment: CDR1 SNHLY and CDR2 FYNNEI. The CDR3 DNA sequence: TGTGCCAGCAGGGCCCGTAGTTTGGGGGGCTATAATTCACCCCTCCACTTT. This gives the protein CASRARSLGGYNSPLHF.

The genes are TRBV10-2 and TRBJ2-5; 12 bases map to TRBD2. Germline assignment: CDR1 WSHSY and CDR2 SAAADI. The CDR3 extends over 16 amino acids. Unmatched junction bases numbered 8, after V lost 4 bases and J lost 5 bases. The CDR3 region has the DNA TGCGCCAGCAGTGGGGGGAGGACTAGCGGGACGGAGACCCAGTACTTC. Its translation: CASSGGRTSGTETQYF.

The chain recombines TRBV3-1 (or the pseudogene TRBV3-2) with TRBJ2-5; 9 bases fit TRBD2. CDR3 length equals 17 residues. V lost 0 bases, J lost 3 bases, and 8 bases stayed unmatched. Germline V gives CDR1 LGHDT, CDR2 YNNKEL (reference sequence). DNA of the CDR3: TGTGCCAGCAGCCAAGATCGGGCTAGCGGGATAAAAGAGACCCAGTACTTC. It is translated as CASSQDRASGIKETQYF.

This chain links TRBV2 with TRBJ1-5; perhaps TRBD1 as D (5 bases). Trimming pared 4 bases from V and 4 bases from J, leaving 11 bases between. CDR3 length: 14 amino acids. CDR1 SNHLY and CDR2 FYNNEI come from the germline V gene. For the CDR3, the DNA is TGTGCCAGCAGTGTGTTCTCAGGGAATCAGCCCCAGCATTTT. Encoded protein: CASSVFSGNQPQHF. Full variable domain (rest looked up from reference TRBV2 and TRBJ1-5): EPEVTQTPSHQVTQMGQEVILRCVPISNHLYFYWYRQILGQKVEFLVSFYNNEISEKSEIFDDQFSVERPDGSNFTLKIRSTKLEDSAMYFCASSVFSGNQPQHFGDGTRLSIL.

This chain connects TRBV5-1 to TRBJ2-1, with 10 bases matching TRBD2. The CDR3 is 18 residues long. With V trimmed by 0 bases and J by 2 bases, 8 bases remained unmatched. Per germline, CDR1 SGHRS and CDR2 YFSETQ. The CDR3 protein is CASSLGQLTSGPYNEQFF. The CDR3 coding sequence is TGCGCCAGCAGCTTGGGGCAGTTGACTAGCGGGCCCTACAATGAGCAGTTCTTC.

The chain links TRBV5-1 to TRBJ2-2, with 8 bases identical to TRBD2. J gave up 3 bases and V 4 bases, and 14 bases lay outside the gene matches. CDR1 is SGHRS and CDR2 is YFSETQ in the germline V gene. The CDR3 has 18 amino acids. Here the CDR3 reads CASSPYPNSGTYTGELFF. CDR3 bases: TGCGCCAGCAGCCCATACCCTAATAGCGGGACCTACACCGGGGAGCTGTTTTTT.

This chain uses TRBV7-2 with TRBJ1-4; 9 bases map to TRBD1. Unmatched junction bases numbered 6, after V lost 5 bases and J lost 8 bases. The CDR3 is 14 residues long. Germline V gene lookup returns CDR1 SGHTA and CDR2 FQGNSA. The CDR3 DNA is TGTGCCAGCAGCCCCGACAGGGGGGCAGAAAAACTGTTTTTT. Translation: CASSPDRGAEKLFF.

Written as DNA, the CDR3 is TGTGCCAGCAGTTCCTCTAGCGGTGAGCAGTTCTTC. Translated, it gives CASSSSSGEQFF. The chain combines TRBV6-5 with TRBJ2-1; TRBD2 agrees at 7 bases. The CDR3 is 12 amino acids. Germline V gene data show CDR1 as MNHEY and CDR2 as SVGAGI. V trimming: 4 bases; J trimming: 9 bases; junction bases outside the gene matches: 3.